This TCR beta chain was sequenced for a study of shared T cell receptors in the human thymus. This clone was observed once. Clones were sequenced by immunoSEQ multiplex PCR, and TCRdb holds only the in-frame ones, with some missing. The data contain 640,000 or so clones, around 87% of them singletons. Per germline, CDR1 LNHNV and CDR2 YYDKDF (reference sequence). There are 20 residues in the CDR3. Between the trimmed V and J ends, which lost 1 base and 2 bases, there was a span of 24 bases. The data were also submitted as part of a second study, on human thymus T cells. That report adds: Thymus tissue was removed during corrective cardiac surgery.

This sequence was found in a boy less than two years old with a congenital heart defect. This chain links TRBV15 with TRBJ1-5; TRBD1 is a possible D gene (6 bases). The sequencing input was thymocytes. The CDR3 spells CATSRAGTQGQSGGNQPQHF. For the CDR3, the DNA is TGTGCCACCAGCAGAGCTGGGACACAAGGCCAAAGTGGCGGCAATCAGCCCCAGCATTTT.